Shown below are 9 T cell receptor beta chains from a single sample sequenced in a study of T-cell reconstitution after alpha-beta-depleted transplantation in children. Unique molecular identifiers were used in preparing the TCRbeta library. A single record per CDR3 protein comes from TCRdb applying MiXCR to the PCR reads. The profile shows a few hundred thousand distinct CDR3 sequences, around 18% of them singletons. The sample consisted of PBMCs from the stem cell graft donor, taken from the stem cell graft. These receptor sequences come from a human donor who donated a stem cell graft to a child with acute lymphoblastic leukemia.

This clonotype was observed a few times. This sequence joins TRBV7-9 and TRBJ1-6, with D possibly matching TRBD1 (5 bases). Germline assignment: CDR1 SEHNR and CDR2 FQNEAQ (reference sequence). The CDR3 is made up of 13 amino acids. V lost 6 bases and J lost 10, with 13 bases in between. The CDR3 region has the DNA TGTGCCAGCAGGACCAGGGAGGGCTCACCCCTCCACTTT. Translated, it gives CASRTREGSPLHF.

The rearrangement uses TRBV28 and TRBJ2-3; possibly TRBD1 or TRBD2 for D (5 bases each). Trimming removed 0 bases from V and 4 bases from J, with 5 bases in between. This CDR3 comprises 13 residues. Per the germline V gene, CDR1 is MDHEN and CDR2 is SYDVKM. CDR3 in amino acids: CASSLWGADTQYF. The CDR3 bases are TGTGCCAGCAGTTTATGGGGGGCAGATACGCAGTATTTT.

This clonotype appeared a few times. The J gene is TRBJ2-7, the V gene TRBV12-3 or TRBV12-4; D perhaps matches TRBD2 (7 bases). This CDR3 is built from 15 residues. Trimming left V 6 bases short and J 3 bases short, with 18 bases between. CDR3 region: CASSQGREWNYEQYF. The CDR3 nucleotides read TGTGCCAGCAGCCAGGGGAGGGAGTGGAACTACGAGCAGTACTTC.

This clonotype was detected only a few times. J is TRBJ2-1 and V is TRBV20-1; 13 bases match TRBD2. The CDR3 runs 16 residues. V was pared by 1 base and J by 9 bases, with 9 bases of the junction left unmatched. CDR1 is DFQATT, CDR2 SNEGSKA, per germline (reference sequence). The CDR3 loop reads CSARGPGTSGKGEQFF. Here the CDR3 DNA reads TGCAGTGCTAGAGGGCCGGGGACTAGCGGGAAAGGTGAGCAGTTCTTC.

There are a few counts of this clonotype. In DNA, the CDR3 is TGCAGTGGTACCGGGACTAGGGGGACCGGGGAGCTGTTTTTT. It is translated as CSGTGTRGTGELFF. The V and J genes are TRBV20-1 and TRBJ2-2; 8 bases are a match to TRBD2. Trimming removed 7 bases from V and 5 bases from J; junction bases left unmatched: 9. The germline V gene encodes CDR1 DFQATT and CDR2 SNEGSKA (reference sequence). CDR3 length equals 14 residues.

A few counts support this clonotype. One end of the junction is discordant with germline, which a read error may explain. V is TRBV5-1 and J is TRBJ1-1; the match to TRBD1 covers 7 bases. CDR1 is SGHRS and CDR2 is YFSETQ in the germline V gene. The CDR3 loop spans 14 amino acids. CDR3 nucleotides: TGCGCCAGCAGCTTAGCGACAGGGAACGCTGAAGCTTTCTTT. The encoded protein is CASSLATGNAEAFF.

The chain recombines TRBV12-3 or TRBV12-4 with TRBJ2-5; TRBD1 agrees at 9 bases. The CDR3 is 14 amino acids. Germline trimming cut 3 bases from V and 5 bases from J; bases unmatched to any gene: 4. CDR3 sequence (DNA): TGTGCCAGCAGTTTGAACAGGGGGCACGAGACCCAGTACTTC. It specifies CASSLNRGHETQYF.

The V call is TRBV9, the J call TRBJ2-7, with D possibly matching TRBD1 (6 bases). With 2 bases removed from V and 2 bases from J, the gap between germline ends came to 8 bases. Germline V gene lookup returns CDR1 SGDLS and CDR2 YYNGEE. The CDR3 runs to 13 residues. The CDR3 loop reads CASSVDSTYEQYF. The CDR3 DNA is TGTGCCAGCAGCGTGGACAGTACCTACGAGCAGTACTTC.

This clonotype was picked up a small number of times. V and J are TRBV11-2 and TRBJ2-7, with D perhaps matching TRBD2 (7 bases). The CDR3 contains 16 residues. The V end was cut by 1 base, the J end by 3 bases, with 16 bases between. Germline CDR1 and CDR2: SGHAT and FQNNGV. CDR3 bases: TGTGCCAGCAGCTTAGTGGGGGGGCGGCAGCACTACGAGCAGTACTTC. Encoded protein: CASSLVGGRQHYEQYF.